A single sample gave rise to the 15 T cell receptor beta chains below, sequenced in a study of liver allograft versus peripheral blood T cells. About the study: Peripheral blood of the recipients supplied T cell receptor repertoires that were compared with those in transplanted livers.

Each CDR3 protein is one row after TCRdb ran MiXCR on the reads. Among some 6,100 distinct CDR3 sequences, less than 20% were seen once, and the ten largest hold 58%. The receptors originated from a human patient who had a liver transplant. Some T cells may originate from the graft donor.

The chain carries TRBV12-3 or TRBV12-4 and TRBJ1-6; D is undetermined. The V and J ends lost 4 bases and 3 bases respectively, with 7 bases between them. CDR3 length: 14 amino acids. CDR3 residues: CASSSRDYNSPLHF. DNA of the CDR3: TGTGCCAGCAGTTCCCGGGACTATAATTCACCCCTCCACTTT.

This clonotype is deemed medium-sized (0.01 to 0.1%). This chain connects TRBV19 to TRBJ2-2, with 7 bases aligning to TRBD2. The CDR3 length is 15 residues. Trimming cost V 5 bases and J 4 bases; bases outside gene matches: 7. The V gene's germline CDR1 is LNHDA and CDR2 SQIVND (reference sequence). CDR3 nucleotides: TGTGCCAGTAGTTATCTGATAGCGGGCACCGGGGAGCTGTTTTTT. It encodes CASSYLIAGTGELFF.

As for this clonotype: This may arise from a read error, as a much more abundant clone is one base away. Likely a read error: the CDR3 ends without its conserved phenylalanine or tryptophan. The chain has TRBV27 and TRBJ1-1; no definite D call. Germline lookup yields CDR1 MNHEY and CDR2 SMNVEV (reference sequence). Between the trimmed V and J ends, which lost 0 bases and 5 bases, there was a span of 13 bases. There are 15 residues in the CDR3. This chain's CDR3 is CASSLSTTAGTEAFL. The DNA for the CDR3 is TGTGCCAGCAGTTTATCGACGACCGCCGGAACTGAAGCTTTCTTA.

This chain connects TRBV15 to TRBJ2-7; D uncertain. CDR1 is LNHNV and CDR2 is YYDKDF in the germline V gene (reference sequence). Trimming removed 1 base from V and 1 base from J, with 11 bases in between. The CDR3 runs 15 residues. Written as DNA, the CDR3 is TGTGCCACCAGCAGAGTTAAGACTCCTTCCTACGAGCAGTACTTC. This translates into CATSRVKTPSYEQYF.

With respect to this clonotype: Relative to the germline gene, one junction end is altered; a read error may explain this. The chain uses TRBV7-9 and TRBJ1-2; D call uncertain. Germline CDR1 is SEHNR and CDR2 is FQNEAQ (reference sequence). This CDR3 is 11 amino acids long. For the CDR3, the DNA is TGTGCCAGCAGCTTGAATGCTGGCCACACCTTC. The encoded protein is CASSLNAGHTF.

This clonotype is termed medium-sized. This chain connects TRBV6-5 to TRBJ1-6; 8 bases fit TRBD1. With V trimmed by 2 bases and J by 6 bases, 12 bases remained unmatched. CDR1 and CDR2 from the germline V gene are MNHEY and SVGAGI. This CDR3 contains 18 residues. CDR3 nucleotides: TGTGCCAGCAGTTACCGTCCAGGGGGCCGCTATTTTAATTCACCCCTCCACTTT. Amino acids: CASSYRPGGRYFNSPLHF.

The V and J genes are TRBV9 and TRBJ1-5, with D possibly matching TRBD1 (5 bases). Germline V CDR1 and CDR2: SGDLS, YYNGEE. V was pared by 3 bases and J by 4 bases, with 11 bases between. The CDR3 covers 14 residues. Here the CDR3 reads CASSGGGGNQPQHF. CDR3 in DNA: TGTGCCAGCAGCGGGGGGGGGGGAAATCAGCCCCAGCATTTT.

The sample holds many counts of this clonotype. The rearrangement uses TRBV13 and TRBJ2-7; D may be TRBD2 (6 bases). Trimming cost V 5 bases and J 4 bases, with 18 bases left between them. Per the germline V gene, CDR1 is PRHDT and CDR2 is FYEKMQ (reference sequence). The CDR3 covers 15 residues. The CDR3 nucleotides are TGTGCCAGCAGCCGGGGGAGCGGGCGGCGGTACGAGCAGTACTTC. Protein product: CASSRGSGRRYEQYF. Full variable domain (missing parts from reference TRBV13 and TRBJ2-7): AAGVIQSPRHLIKEKRETATLKCYPIPRHDTVYWYQQGPGQDPQFLISFYEKMQSDKGSIPDRFSAQQFSDYHSELNMSSLELGDSALYFCASSRGSGRRYEQYFGPGTRLTVT.

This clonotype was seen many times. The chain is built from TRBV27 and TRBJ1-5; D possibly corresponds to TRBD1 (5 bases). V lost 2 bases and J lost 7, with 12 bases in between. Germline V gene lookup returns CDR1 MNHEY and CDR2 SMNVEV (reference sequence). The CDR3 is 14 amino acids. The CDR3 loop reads CASSLGGTGQPQHF. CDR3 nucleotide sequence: TGTGCCAGCAGTTTAGGGGGGACGGGCCAGCCCCAGCATTTT.

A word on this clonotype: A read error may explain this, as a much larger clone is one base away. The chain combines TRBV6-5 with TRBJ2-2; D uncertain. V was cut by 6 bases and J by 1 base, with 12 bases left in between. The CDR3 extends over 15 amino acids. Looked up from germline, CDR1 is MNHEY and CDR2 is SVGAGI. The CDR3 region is CASRPCTVNTGELFF. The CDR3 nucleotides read TGTGCCAGCAGACCCTGTACCGTGAACACCGGGGAGCTGTTTTTT.

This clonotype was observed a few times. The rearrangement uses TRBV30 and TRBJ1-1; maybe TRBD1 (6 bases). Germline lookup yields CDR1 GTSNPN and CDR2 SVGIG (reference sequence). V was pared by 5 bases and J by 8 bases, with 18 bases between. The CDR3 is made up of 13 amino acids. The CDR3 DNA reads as TGTGCCTGGGGGGCTTTCCGGGACAAAGAAGCTTTCTTT. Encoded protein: CAWGAFRDKEAFF.

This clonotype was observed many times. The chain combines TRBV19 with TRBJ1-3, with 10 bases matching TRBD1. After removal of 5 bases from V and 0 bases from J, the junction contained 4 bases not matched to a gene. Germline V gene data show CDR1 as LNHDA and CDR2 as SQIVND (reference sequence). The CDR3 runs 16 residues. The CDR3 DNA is TGTGCCAGTAGTCTCCGGGACAGGGGCTCTGGAAACACCATATATTTT. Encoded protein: CASSLRDRGSGNTIYF.

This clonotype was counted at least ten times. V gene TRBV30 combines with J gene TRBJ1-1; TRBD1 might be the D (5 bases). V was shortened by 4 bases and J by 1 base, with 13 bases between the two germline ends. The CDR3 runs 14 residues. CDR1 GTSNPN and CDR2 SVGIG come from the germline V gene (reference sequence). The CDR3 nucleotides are TGTGCCTGGAAATGGGGCGGCAAGAACACTGAAGCTTTCTTT. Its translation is CAWKWGGKNTEAFF.

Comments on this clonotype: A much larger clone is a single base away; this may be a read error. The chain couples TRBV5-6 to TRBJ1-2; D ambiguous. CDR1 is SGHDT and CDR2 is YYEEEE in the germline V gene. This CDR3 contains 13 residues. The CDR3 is CVSSLAVPDGYTF. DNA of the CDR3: TGTGTCAGCAGCTTGGCTGTGCCGGATGGCTACACCTTC. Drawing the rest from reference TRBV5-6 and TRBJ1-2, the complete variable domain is DAGVTQSPTHLIKTRGQQVTLRCSPKSGHDTVSWYQQALGQGPQFIFQYYEEEERQRGNFPDRFSGHQFPNYSSELNVNALLLGDSALYLCVSSLAVPDGYTFGSGTRLTVV.

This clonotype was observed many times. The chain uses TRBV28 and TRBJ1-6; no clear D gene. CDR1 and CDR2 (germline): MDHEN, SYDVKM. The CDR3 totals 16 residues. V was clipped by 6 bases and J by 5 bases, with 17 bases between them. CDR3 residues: CASSSARGPHNSPLHF. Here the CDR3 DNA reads TGTGCCAGCAGCTCCGCACGAGGTCCCCATAATTCACCCCTCCACTTT.